A selection of T cell receptor beta chains follows, all from one sample in a study of cytomegalovirus exposure and HLA in healthy donors. Profiled with immunoSEQ multiplex PCR; TCRdb holds only in-frame clones, not every one. The sample includes 130,000 to 150,000 clones, approximately 84% seen only once; the top ten take over 1.1%. The sequenced sample consisted of PBMCs. The receptors shown here come from a woman aged 25 to 39 in good health and CMV-seronegative. The CDR3 runs from the conserved cysteine through the conserved F or W. Each record gives: clone size, V gene, J gene, D gene, CDR3 protein, CDR3 DNA. The D gene is left open where the match is weak. The listing skips clone size in some rows; elsewhere it reads once, few, many or a size class.

clone size: few
V gene: TRBV7-8
J gene: TRBJ2-5
D gene: .
CDR3 protein: CASSYQGSGQETQYF
CDR3 DNA: TGTGCCAGCAGCTATCAGGGTTCCGGCCAAGAGACCCAGTACTTC

clone size: .
V gene: TRBV28
J gene: TRBJ1-2
D gene: .
CDR3 protein: CASSWGVSRDNYGYTF
CDR3 DNA: TGTGCCAGCAGTTGGGGGGTCTCACGAGATAACTATGGCTACACCTTC

clone size: .
V gene: TRBV7-7
J gene: TRBJ2-3
D gene: .
CDR3 protein: CASLQGDTQYF
CDR3 DNA: TGTGCTAGCCTGCAGGGAGATACGCAGTATTTT

clone size: few
V gene: TRBV10-1
J gene: TRBJ2-7
D gene: TRBD1
CDR3 protein: CASSKTGAYEQYF
CDR3 DNA: TGCGCCAGCAGCAAGACAGGGGCCTACGAGCAGTACTTC

clone size: .
V gene: TRBV7-6
J gene: TRBJ1-2
D gene: .
CDR3 protein: CASSDPFGSGYTF
CDR3 DNA: TGTGCCAGCAGCGACCCATTCGGGAGTGGCTACACCTTC

clone size: .
V gene: TRBV4-2
J gene: TRBJ2-7
D gene: TRBD2
CDR3 protein: CASSQGVREGEQYF
CDR3 DNA: TGTGCCAGCAGCCAAGGAGTCCGGGAGGGTGAGCAGTACTTC

clone size: .
V gene: TRBV6-5
J gene: TRBJ1-2
D gene: TRBD1
CDR3 protein: CASSTTGINYGYTF
CDR3 DNA: TGTGCCAGCAGCACGACAGGGATTAACTATGGCTACACCTTC

clone size: .
V gene: TRBV7-2
J gene: TRBJ2-2
D gene: TRBD1
CDR3 protein: CASSLTGATGELFF
CDR3 DNA: TGTGCCAGCAGCTTGACAGGGGCCACCGGGGAGCTGTTTTTT

clone size: few
V gene: TRBV11-2
J gene: TRBJ1-1
D gene: .
CDR3 protein: CASSLVRGNTEAFF
CDR3 DNA: TGTGCCAGCAGCTTAGTCAGGGGGAACACTGAAGCTTTCTTT

clone size: .
V gene: TRBV5-1
J gene: TRBJ2-5
D gene: TRBD2
CDR3 protein: CASSPSGGQETQYF
CDR3 DNA: TGCGCCAGCAGCCCCAGCGGGGGCCAAGAGACCCAGTACTTC

clone size: .
V gene: TRBV2
J gene: TRBJ2-7
D gene: .
CDR3 protein: CASRTATYYEQYF
CDR3 DNA: TGTGCCAGCAGAACCGCCACCTACTACGAGCAGTACTTC

clone size: .
V gene: TRBV19
J gene: TRBJ1-1
D gene: .
CDR3 protein: CASRNAGNTEAFF
CDR3 DNA: TGTGCCAGTAGGAACGCAGGGAACACTGAAGCTTTCTTT

clone size: .
V gene: TRBV7-9
J gene: TRBJ1-4
D gene: .
CDR3 protein: CASSLGAGSTNEKLFF
CDR3 DNA: TGTGCCAGCAGCTTAGGAGCGGGGTCCACTAATGAAAAACTGTTTTTT

clone size: .
V gene: TRBV5-6
J gene: TRBJ2-5
D gene: TRBD1
CDR3 protein: CASGQGVGETQYF
CDR3 DNA: TGTGCTTCCGGACAGGGGGTGGGGGAGACCCAGTACTTC

clone size: .
V gene: TRBV5-1
J gene: TRBJ2-2
D gene: TRBD1
CDR3 protein: CASIRDRADTGELFF
CDR3 DNA: TGCGCCAGCATTCGGGACAGGGCGGACACCGGGGAGCTGTTTTTT

clone size: .
V gene: TRBV6-1
J gene: TRBJ2-3
D gene: TRBD2
CDR3 protein: CASSEGAGALSSTDTQYF
CDR3 DNA: TGTGCCAGCAGTGAAGGAGCGGGGGCCCTATCTAGCACAGATACGCAGTATTTT

clone size: .
V gene: TRBV2
J gene: TRBJ2-3
D gene: TRBD2
CDR3 protein: CASMGGLAGGPDTQYF
CDR3 DNA: TGTGCCAGCATGGGGGGCCTAGCGGGGGGGCCAGATACGCAGTATTTT

clone size: .
V gene: TRBV29-1
J gene: TRBJ1-4
D gene: .
CDR3 protein: CSVNDRSTNEKLFF
CDR3 DNA: TGCAGCGTTAACGACAGATCAACTAATGAAAAACTGTTTTTT

clone size: few
V gene: TRBV21-1
J gene: TRBJ2-3
D gene: .
CDR3 protein: CASSKLAGAADTQYF
CDR3 DNA: TGTGCCAGCAGCAAGCTGGCGGGGGCTGCAGATACGCAGTATTTT

clone size: .
V gene: TRBV7-2
J gene: TRBJ1-1
D gene: TRBD1
CDR3 protein: CASSLIRTGTEAFF
CDR3 DNA: TGTGCCAGCAGCTTAATAAGGACAGGGACTGAAGCTTTCTTT

clone size: .
V gene: TRBV11-2
J gene: TRBJ2-1
D gene: .
CDR3 protein: CASSLSYEQFF
CDR3 DNA: TGTGCCAGCAGCTTATCTTATGAGCAGTTCTTC

clone size: .
V gene: TRBV6-5
J gene: TRBJ2-5
D gene: TRBD1
CDR3 protein: CASRPGQGEEETQYF
CDR3 DNA: TGTGCCAGCAGACCCGGACAGGGGGAAGAAGAGACCCAGTACTTC

clone size: .
V gene: TRBV7-9
J gene: TRBJ2-7
D gene: TRBD2
CDR3 protein: CASSPTTSVYEQYF
CDR3 DNA: TGTGCCAGCAGCCCCACGACTAGCGTCTACGAGCAGTACTTC

clone size: .
V gene: TRBV9
J gene: TRBJ2-5
D gene: .
CDR3 protein: CASSDSDRGVPETQYF
CDR3 DNA: TGTGCCAGCAGCGATAGCGATCGAGGCGTGCCAGAGACCCAGTACTTC

clone size: .
V gene: TRBV7-6
J gene: TRBJ1-1
D gene: .
CDR3 protein: CASSLLGGNTEAFF
CDR3 DNA: TGTGCCAGCAGCTTACTCGGGGGGAACACTGAAGCTTTCTTT

clone size: .
V gene: TRBV21-1
J gene: TRBJ2-2
D gene: .
CDR3 protein: CASSSRGATGELFF
CDR3 DNA: TGTGCCAGCAGCTCACGGGGGGCGACCGGGGAGCTGTTTTTT

clone size: .
V gene: TRBV27
J gene: TRBJ2-7
D gene: .
CDR3 protein: CASSLITGGDEQYF
CDR3 DNA: TGTGCCAGCAGTTTAATTACAGGGGGGGACGAGCAGTACTTC

clone size: once
V gene: TRBV15
J gene: TRBJ1-4
D gene: .
CDR3 protein: CATRPLRVDEKLFF
CDR3 DNA: TGTGCCACCAGACCGTTGAGGGTGGATGAAAAACTGTTTTTT

clone size: .
V gene: TRBV2
J gene: TRBJ2-3
D gene: TRBD1
CDR3 protein: CASRTGGTDTQYF
CDR3 DNA: TGTGCCAGCAGGACAGGGGGCACAGATACGCAGTATTTT

clone size: .
V gene: TRBV2
J gene: TRBJ1-5
D gene: TRBD1
CDR3 protein: CASTGTGGMQPQHF
CDR3 DNA: TGTGCCAGCACCGGGACAGGGGGTATGCAGCCCCAGCATTTT

clone size: .
V gene: TRBV4-1
J gene: TRBJ1-2
D gene: TRBD1
CDR3 protein: CASSLSFFGQGHYTF
CDR3 DNA: TGCGCCAGCAGCCTGAGCTTCTTTGGACAGGGACACTACACCTTC

clone size: .
V gene: TRBV29-1
J gene: TRBJ2-7
D gene: TRBD1
CDR3 protein: CSVGANDGTGYDEQYF
CDR3 DNA: TGCAGCGTTGGGGCCAATGACGGGACAGGGTACGACGAGCAGTACTTC

clone size: once
V gene: TRBV11-1
J gene: TRBJ2-7
D gene: TRBD2
CDR3 protein: CASSSNLAGLSYEQYF
CDR3 DNA: TGTGCCAGCAGCTCCAATCTAGCGGGGCTGTCCTACGAGCAGTACTTC

clone size: few
V gene: TRBV2
J gene: TRBJ2-6
D gene: TRBD1
CDR3 protein: CASSATGGSGANVLTF
CDR3 DNA: TGTGCCAGCAGTGCTACAGGGGGCTCTGGGGCCAACGTCCTGACTTTC

clone size: once
V gene: TRBV27
J gene: TRBJ1-2
D gene: TRBD1
CDR3 protein: CASSGTGGYGYTF
CDR3 DNA: TGTGCCAGCTCCGGGACAGGGGGGTATGGCTACACCTTC

clone size: .
V gene: TRBV7-2
J gene: TRBJ2-3
D gene: TRBD1
CDR3 protein: CASSFTPGQGDDTQYF
CDR3 DNA: TGTGCCAGCAGCTTTACCCCGGGACAGGGAGACGATACGCAGTATTTT

clone size: once
V gene: TRBV5-1
J gene: TRBJ1-2
D gene: .
CDR3 protein: CASRPDSNYGYTF
CDR3 DNA: TGCGCCAGCAGGCCGGACAGTAACTATGGCTACACCTTC

clone size: .
V gene: TRBV4-1
J gene: TRBJ1-2
D gene: TRBD1
CDR3 protein: CASSQGDRAYGYTF
CDR3 DNA: TGCGCCAGCAGCCAAGGGGACAGGGCCTATGGCTACACCTTC

clone size: once
V gene: TRBV6-4
J gene: TRBJ1-5
D gene: .
CDR3 protein: CASKHFSKGSGVHQPQHF
CDR3 DNA: TGTGCCAGCAAACATTTTTCGAAAGGTTCGGGGGTTCATCAGCCCCAGCATTTT

clone size: once
V gene: TRBV21-1
J gene: TRBJ2-1
D gene: .
CDR3 protein: CASSKLRRLAVIFISYNEQFF
CDR3 DNA: TGTGCCAGCAGCAAGCTTCGGCGCCTAGCGGTGATCTTCATCTCCTACAATGAGCAGTTCTTC

clone size: few
V gene: TRBV6-5
J gene: TRBJ1-1
D gene: .
CDR3 protein: CASSTGTPTEAFF
CDR3 DNA: TGTGCCAGCAGTACAGGGACACCTACTGAAGCTTTCTTT

clone size: .
V gene: TRBV21-1
J gene: TRBJ1-5
D gene: .
CDR3 protein: CASSKGGQGVSDCNQPQHF
CDR3 DNA: TGTGCCAGCAGCAAAGGGGGACAGGGAGTGAGCGATTGCAATCAGCCCCAGCATTTT